A single sample gave rise to the 5 T cell receptor beta chains below, sequenced in a study of shared clonotypes between healthy human individuals. Naive CD8 cells lacked CD45RO, underwent positive selection for CCR7 and left out terminally differentiated effector memory CD45RA+ cells. Libraries were prepared by immunoSEQ multiplex PCR; TCRdb keeps only in-frame clonotypes and omits some of them. The table lists roughly 2.1 million clones, around 93% of them singletons. The source material was naive CD8+ T cells from PBMCs. Receptor source: a man younger than 35 in good health. Some clones in this sample may be carry-over from other donors' samples.

The chain has TRBV27 and TRBJ1-1; TRBD1 matches 7 bases. Germline CDR1 and CDR2: MNHEY and SMNVEV (reference sequence). The length of the CDR3 is 14 residues. V shed 8 bases and J 4 bases; nucleotides not matched to a gene: 10. The CDR3: CASGWGDRSTEAFF. The CDR3 region has the DNA TGTGCCAGCGGTTGGGGGGACAGATCCACTGAAGCTTTCTTT.

As regards this clone: The same CDR3 is also encoded by other DNA sequences in this sample. This CDR3 is CASSLGEETQYF. CDR3 in DNA: TGTGCCAGCAGCTTGGGGGAAGAGACCCAGTACTTC. The V call is TRBV5-4, the J call TRBJ2-5; D uncertain. V was cut by 0 bases and J by 3 bases, with 3 bases left in between. Per the germline V gene, CDR1 is SGHNT and CDR2 is YYREEE (reference sequence). This CDR3 has 12 amino acids.

This clone has only a few counts. V gene TRBV14 combines with J gene TRBJ2-2; D is unclear. Deletions cut 4 bases from V and 2 bases from J, with 2 bases between. CDR3 size: 12 residues. In germline, CDR1 is SGHDN, CDR2 FVKESK. This CDR3 reads CASSPNTGELFF. The CDR3 DNA follows: TGTGCCAGCAGCCCAAACACCGGGGAGCTGTTTTTT.

This clone appeared once. The chain links TRBV27 to TRBJ2-2; D is unresolved. This CDR3 contains 16 residues. In germline, CDR1 is MNHEY, CDR2 SMNVEV (reference sequence). Trimming took 2 bases from V and 0 from J, leaving 10 bases between them. CDR3 in amino acids: CASSLGPGTNTGELFF. CDR3 coding DNA: TGTGCCAGCAGTTTAGGTCCAGGAACGAACACCGGGGAGCTGTTTTTT.

The chain couples TRBV10-3 to TRBJ2-5; TRBD2 aligns across 7 bases. The CDR3 spans 13 residues. Germline CDR1 ENHRY, CDR2 SYGVKD. V lost 6 bases to trimming and J lost 1 base; unmatched junction nucleotides: 2. This CDR3 is CAIRASGQETQYF. The CDR3 DNA is TGTGCCATCAGAGCTAGCGGCCAAGAGACCCAGTACTTC.